At least ten counts were recorded for the clone carrying this T cell receptor beta chain. Time point described: healthy volunteer bleed at 6 weeks. Whole blood that had not been fractionated was the source of extracted total RNA. Using its own MiXCR run on the RACE reads, TCRdb lists one record per CDR3 protein. The profile covers roughly 80,000 distinct CDR3 sequences, with over 6.5% appearing a single time and 1.7% taken by the ten largest. This entry belongs to a study of human T cells and chemical hapten exposure. Germline V gene sequence: CDR1 SGHRS, CDR2 YFSETQ. The V gene lost 2 bases and the J gene lost 3 bases, with 19 bases spanning the gap. There are 17 residues in the CDR3.

The sequence came from a female donor in good health. Some clones in this sample may be carry-over from other donors' samples. This chain links TRBV5-1 with TRBJ2-3, with D possibly TRBD2 on 5 matching bases. Source material: whole blood. CDR3 nucleotides: TGCGCCAGCAGCTTCTCTTTCGGGATGGGCCTGACAGATACGCAGTATTTT. Translating gives CASSFSFGMGLTDTQYF.